This T cell receptor beta chain appears in the sequencing data of a study of follicular helper T cells after annual influenza vaccination. The wider study: Sampling occurred days 0, 7 and 28 after each influenza vaccination.

The method was immunoSEQ multiplex PCR; TCRdb's version includes in-frame clones alone and lacks a portion of them. The top ten clones hold roughly 3.5% of a sample with 13,000 or so clones, more than 75% of them seen once. This clone has a single count. The antigen remains undetermined. Germline-derived CDR1 and CDR2 are SGHAT and FQNNGV. The CDR3 is made up of 14 amino acids. V lost 4 bases to trimming and J lost 5 bases, with 14 bases between them. Study-wide points: Yearly vaccinations repeatedly recalled conserved clonotypes in ICOS+CD38+ cTfh.

Documented time point: 2015-2016 season, pre-vaccination. Subjects lived in the community and lacked influenza vaccine within the prior 6 months. ICOS+CD38+ and ICOS-CD38- fractions were sorted from non-naive CD4+CXCR5+PD-1+ cells. This chain joins TRBV11-2 and TRBJ2-5; possibly TRBD1 for D (6 bases). The TCR sequence derives from an adult who received the influenza vaccine. This material consisted of CXCR5+ CD38- circulating T follicular helper cells from blood, taken on the day of influenza vaccination. Documented subset: circulating Tfh, non-naive CD4+CXCR5+PD-1+ (ICOS+CD38+ or ICOS-CD38-). This CDR3 reads CASSSTGFGETQYF. As DNA, the CDR3 is TGTGCCAGCAGCTCTACAGGGTTTGGGGAGACCCAGTACTTC.